Included here is one TCR beta chain sequence, with context. Its antigen specificity is not known. Base qualities are not provided; no much larger clone lies one nucleotide away. The data were taken from a study of CD8 T cells in Susac syndrome (dated by TCRdb to the late 2010s). The study in broad terms: Whether CD8+ T cell activation and differentiation in Susac syndrome was antigen driven was tested using repertoire sequencing.

High-throughput TCR beta sequencing profiled peripheral blood CD8+ and CD4+ T cells from healthy donors, Susac syndrome patients and multiple sclerosis patients. The multiple sclerosis controls were treatment-naive patients whose relapsing-remitting disease, either stable or active, fulfilled the revised McDonald criteria. Bulk CD8+ and CD4+ T cells were purified magnetically by negative isolation, whereas CD8+ TEMRA cells were enriched by FACS. Blood was collected in EDTA tubes and processed within 24 hours, with PBMCs isolated through density gradient centrifugation. PBMCs intended for TCR sequencing were cryopreserved in liquid nitrogen and were subsequently thawed in a 37 degrees C water bath. The sorted or isolated CD4+, CD8+ and CD8+ TEMRA cells reached a purity of at least 90%. The CDR1 and CDR2 encoded by the germline V gene are SGDLS and YYNGEE. From the cysteine up to the phenylalanine, the CDR3 has a length of 12 residues. Only CDR3 DNA is held: 36 bases, read in frame from base 1. Trimming removed 2 bases from V and 5 bases from J, leaving 7 bases between the germline ends.

General study outcomes and caveats: The number of individuals in the TCR sequencing and HLA analysis was acknowledged as relatively small.

RNA was extracted with the RNeasy kit and roughly 0.5 to 1 ug was reverse transcribed using random hexamers. The immunoSEQ multiplex PCR assay, covering 54 Vbeta and 13 Jbeta segments, was used to amplify TCR beta CDR3 regions. Bias from PCR amplification was corrected by using a synthetic template baseline for primer optimization and for computational correction. The source study handled its data this way. Reads were assigned to V, D and J genes according to IMGT and analyzed in immunoSEQ Analyzer, with only productive sequences retained. To calculate clonality, Shannon entropy was normalized by log2 of the number of productive unique sequences and then subtracted from one. Public and private clones were assessed among the 100 most prevalent clones of each patient and control. Susac-specific clones were defined as absent from healthy and MS cohorts, 850 to 1,300 published viral clones and other ImmuneACCESS disease sequences. The public reads were quality trimmed at Q25 with fastp and then assembled into clones with MiXCR by TCRdb, keeping productive beta chains. Rows merge per CDR3 protein into single entries with the most common DNA and genes. The V and J calls were determined by TCRdb, not by the authors. The sample yields about 210,000 distinct CDR3 sequences; around 96% were counted once. The ten biggest clones cover about 0.088% of the sample.

The chain joins TRBV9 to TRBJ2-5, with the D gene not confidently named. The sequenced sample was CD4+ T cells from PBMCs. This TCR came from a human donor with multiple sclerosis. This receptor carries the CDR3 CASSVDTETQYF. The DNA sequence is as follows: TGTGCCAGCAGCGTTGACACGGAGACCCAGTACTTC.